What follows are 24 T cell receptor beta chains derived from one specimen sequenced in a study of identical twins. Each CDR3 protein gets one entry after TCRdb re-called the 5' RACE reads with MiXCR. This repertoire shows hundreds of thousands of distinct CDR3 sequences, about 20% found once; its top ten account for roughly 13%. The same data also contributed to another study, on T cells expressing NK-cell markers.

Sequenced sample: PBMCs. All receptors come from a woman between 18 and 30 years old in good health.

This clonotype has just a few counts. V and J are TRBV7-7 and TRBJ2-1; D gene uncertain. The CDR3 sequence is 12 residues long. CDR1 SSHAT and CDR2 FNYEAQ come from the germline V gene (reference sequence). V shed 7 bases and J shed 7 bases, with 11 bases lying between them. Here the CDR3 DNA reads TGTGCCAGCACCCAAAGAAGGAATGAGCAGTTCTTC. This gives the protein CASTQRRNEQFF.

The CDR3 sequence is CASTDRGDIQYF. The CDR3 DNA sequence: TGTGCCAGCACCGACAGGGGTGACATTCAGTACTTC. The J gene is TRBJ2-4, the V gene TRBV12-3 or TRBV12-4, with 8 positions matching TRBD1. The CDR3 is made up of 12 amino acids. Trimming cost V 7 bases and J 8 bases; bases outside gene matches: 4.

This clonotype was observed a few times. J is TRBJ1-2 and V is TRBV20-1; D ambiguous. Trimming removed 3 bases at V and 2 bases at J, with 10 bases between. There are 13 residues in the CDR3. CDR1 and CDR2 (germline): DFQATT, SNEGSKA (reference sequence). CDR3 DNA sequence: TGCAGTGCTAGGTACCGCGGGAACTATGGCTACACCTTC. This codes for CSARYRGNYGYTF.

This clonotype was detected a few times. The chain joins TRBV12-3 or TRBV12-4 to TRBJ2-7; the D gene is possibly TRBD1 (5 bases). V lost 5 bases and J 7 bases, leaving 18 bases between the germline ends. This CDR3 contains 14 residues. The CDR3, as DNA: TGTGCCAGCAGTCTCCAGGGCACCCAAGGGGAGCAGTACTTC. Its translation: CASSLQGTQGEQYF.

CDR3 DNA: TGTGCCAGCGGGGAGGGAGAGCAGTACTTC. Protein sequence: CASGEGEQYF. This chain joins TRBV3-1 and TRBJ2-7; 7 positions agree with TRBD2. After removal of 8 bases from V and 7 bases from J, the junction contained 2 bases not matched to a gene. There are 10 residues in the CDR3. Germline CDR1 is LGHDT and CDR2 is YNNKEL (reference sequence).

The CDR3 loop is CSVLQTGTGSYTF. DNA for the CDR3: TGCAGCGTTCTCCAGACCGGGACAGGGAGCTACACCTTC. V gene TRBV29-1 combines with J gene TRBJ1-2; 9 positions match TRBD1. The germline V gene encodes CDR1 SQVTM and CDR2 ANQGSEA. CDR3 length equals 13 residues. The V and J ends lost 5 bases and 9 bases, in that order; junction bases with no gene match: 10. Full variable domain (rest looked up from reference TRBV29-1 and TRBJ1-2): SAVISQKPSRDICQRGTSLTIQCQVDSQVTMMFWYRQQPGQSLTLIATANQGSEATYESGFVIDKFPISRPNLTFSTLTVSNMSPEDSSIYLCSVLQTGTGSYTFGSGTRLTVV.

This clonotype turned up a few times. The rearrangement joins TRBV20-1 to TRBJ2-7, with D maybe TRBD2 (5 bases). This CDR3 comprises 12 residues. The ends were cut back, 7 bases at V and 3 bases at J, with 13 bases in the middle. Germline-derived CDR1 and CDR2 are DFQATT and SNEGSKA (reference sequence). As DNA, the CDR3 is TGCAGTGGGACTGGTTCGGTCTACGAGCAGTACTTC. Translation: CSGTGSVYEQYF.

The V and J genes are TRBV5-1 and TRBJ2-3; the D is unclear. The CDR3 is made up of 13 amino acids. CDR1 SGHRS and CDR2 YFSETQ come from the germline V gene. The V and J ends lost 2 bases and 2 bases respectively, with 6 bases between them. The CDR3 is CASSFPATDTQYF. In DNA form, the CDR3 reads TGCGCCAGCAGCTTTCCAGCCACAGATACGCAGTATTTT.

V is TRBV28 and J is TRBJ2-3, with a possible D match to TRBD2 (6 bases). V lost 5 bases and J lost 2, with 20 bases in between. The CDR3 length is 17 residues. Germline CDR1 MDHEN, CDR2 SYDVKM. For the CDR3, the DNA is TGTGCCAGCAGTGACCTCTGGCAGGGCGGGAACACAGATACGCAGTATTTT. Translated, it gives CASSDLWQGGNTDTQYF.

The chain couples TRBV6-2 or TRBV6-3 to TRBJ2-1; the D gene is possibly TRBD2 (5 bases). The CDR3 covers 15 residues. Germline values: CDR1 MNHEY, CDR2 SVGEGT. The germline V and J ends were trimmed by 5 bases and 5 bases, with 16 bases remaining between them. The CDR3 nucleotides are TGTGCCAGCAGTAAAGGGAACGGGGAGCACAATGAGCAGTTCTTC. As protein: CASSKGNGEHNEQFF.

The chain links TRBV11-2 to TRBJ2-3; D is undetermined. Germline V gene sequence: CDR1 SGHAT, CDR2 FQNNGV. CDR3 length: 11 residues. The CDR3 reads CADEGPDTQYF. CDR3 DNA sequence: TGTGCAGACGAAGGGCCCGATACGCAGTATTTT.

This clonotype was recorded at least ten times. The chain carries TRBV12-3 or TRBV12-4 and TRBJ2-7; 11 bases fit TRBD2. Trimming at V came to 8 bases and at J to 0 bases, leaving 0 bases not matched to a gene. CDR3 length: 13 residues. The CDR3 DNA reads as TGTGCCAGCCTAGCGGGGGGCTCCTACGAGCAGTACTTC. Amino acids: CASLAGGSYEQYF.

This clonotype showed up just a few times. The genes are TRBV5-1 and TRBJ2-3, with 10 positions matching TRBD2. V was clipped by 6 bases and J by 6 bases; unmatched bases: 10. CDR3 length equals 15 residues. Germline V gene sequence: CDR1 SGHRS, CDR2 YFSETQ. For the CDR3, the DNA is TGCGCCAGCACCCGAAGCGGGGGGGCCTCGGATACGCAGTATTTT. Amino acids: CASTRSGGASDTQYF. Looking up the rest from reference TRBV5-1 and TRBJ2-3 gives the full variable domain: KAGVTQTPRYLIKTRGQQVTLSCSPISGHRSVSWYQQTPGQGLQFLFEYFSETQRNKGNFPGRFSGRQFSNSRSEMNVSTLELGDSALYLCASTRSGGASDTQYFGPGTRLTVL.

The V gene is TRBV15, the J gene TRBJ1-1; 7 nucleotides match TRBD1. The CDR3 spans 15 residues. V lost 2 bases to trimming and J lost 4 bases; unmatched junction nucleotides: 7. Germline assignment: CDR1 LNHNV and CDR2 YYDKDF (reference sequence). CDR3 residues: CATSRQGGFSTEAFF. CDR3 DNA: TGTGCCACCAGCAGACAGGGGGGGTTTAGCACTGAAGCTTTCTTT.

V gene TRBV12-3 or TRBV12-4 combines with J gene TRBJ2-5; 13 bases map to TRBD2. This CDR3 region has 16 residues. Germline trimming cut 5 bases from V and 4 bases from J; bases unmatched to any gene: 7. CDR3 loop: CASSLRTSGRRETQYF. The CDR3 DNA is TGTGCCAGCAGTCTCCGGACTAGCGGGAGACGAGAGACCCAGTACTTC.

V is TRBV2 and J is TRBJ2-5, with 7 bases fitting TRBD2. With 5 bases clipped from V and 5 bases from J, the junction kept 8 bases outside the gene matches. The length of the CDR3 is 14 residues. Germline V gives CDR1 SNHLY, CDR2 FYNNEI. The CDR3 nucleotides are TGTGCCAGCAGTCCGGCGGGGGTCGGGGAGACCCAGTACTTC. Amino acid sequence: CASSPAGVGETQYF. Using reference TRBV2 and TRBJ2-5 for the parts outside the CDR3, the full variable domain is EPEVTQTPSHQVTQMGQEVILRCVPISNHLYFYWYRQILGQKVEFLVSFYNNEISEKSEIFDDQFSVERPDGSNFTLKIRSTKLEDSAMYFCASSPAGVGETQYFGPGTRLLVL.

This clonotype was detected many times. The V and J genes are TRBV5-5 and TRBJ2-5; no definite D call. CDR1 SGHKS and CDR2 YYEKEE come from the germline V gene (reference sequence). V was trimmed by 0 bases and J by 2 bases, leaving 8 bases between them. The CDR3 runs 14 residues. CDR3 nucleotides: TGTGCCAGCAGCTTGGGCTGGGTACAAGAGACCCAGTACTTC. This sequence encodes CASSLGWVQETQYF.

The DNA for the CDR3 is TGTGCCAGCTCGAGGACGGGACAGGAGAAAAACATTCAGTACTTC. Translation gives CASSRTGQEKNIQYF. The chain is built from TRBV18 and TRBJ2-4, with 8 bases matching TRBD1. Germline V CDR1 and CDR2: KGHSH, LQKENI. The CDR3 consists of 15 residues. Unmatched junction bases numbered 8, after V lost 6 bases and J lost 4 bases. Complete variable domain (other parts from reference TRBV18 and TRBJ2-4): NAGVMQNPRHLVRRRGQEARLRCSPMKGHSHVYWYRQLPEEGLKFMVYLQKENIIDESGMPKERFSAEFPKEGPSILRIQQVVRGDSAAYFCASSRTGQEKNIQYFGAGTRLSVL.

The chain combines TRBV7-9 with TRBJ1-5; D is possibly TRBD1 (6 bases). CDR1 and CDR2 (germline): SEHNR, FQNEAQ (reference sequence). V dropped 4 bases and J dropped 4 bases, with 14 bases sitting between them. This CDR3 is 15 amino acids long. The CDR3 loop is CASSSAGGRNQPQHF. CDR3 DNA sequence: TGTGCCAGCAGCTCCGCCGGGGGCCGTAATCAGCCCCAGCATTTT.

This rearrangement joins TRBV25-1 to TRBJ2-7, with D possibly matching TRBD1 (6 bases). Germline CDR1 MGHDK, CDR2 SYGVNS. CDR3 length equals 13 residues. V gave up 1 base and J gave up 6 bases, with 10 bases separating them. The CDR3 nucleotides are TGTGCCAGCAGTGAATCAGGGGCTTTCGAGCAGTACTTC. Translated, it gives CASSESGAFEQYF.

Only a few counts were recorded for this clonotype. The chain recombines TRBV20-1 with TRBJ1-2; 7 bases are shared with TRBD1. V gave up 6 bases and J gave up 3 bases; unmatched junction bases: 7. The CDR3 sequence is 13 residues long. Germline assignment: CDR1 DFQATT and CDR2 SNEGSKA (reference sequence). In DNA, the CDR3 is TGCAGTGCGAGAAGGGGACAGCACTATGGCTACACCTTC. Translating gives CSARRGQHYGYTF.

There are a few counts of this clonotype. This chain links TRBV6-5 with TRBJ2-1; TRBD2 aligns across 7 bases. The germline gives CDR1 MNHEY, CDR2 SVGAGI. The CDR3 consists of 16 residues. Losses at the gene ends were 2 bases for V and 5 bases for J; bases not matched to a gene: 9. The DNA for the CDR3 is TGTGCCAGCAGTTACGCCATAGCGGGCAGACACAATGAGCAGTTCTTC. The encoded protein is CASSYAIAGRHNEQFF.

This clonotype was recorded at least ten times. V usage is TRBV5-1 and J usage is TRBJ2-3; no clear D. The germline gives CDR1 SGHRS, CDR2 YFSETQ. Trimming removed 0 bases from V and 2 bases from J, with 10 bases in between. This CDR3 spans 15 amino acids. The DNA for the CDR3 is TGCGCCAGCAGCTTGGCTAGAGGCCTCACAGATACGCAGTATTTT. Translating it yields CASSLARGLTDTQYF.

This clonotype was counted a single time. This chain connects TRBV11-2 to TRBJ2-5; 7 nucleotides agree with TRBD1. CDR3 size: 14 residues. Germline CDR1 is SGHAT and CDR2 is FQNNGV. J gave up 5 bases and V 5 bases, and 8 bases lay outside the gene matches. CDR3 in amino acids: CASSPITGVETQYF. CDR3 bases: TGTGCCAGCAGCCCGATTACAGGGGTTGAGACCCAGTACTTC. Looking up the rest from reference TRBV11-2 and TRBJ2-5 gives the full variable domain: EAGVAQSPRYKIIEKRQSVAFWCNPISGHATLYWYQQILGQGPKLLIQFQNNGVVDDSQLPKDRFSAERLKGVDSTLKIQPAKLEDSAVYLCASSPITGVETQYFGPGTRLLVL.